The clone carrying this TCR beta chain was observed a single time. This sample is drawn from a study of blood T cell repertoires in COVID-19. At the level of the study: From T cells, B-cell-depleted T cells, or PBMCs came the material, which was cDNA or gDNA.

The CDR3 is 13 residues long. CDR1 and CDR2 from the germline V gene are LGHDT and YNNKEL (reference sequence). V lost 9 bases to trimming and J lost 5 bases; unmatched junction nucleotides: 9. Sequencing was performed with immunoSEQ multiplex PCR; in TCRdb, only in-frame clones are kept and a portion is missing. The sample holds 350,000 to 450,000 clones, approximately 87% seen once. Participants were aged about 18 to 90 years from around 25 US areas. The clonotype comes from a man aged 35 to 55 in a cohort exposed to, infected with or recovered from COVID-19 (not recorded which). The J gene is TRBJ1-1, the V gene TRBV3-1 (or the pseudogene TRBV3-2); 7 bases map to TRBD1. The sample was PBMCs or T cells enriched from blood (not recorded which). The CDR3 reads CASKTGLGTEAFF. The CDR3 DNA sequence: TGTGCCAGTAAGACAGGGCTGGGGACTGAAGCTTTCTTT.